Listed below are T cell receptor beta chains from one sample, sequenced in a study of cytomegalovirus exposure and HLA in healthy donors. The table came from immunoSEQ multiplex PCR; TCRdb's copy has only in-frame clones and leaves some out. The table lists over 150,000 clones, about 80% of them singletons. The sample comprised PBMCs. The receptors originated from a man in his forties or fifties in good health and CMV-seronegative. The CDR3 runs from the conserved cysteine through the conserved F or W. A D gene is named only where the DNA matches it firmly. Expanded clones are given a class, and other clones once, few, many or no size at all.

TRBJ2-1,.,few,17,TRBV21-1,TGTGCCAGCAGCCCGGGGACAGGGGGTTCCTACTACAATGAGCAGTTCTTC,CASSPGTGGSYYNEQFF
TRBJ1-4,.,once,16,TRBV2,TGTGCCAGCAGGGGCCCGTCAGGGGCCCCTAATGAAAAACTGTTTTTT,CASRGPSGAPNEKLFF
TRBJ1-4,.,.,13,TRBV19,TGTGCCAGTACTCGTTGGGAGAATGAAAAACTGTTTTTT,CASTRWENEKLFF
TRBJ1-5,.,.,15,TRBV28,TGTGCCAGCAGTTCGAAATACAGGTTAAGCCAGCCCCAGCATTTT,CASSSKYRLSQPQHF
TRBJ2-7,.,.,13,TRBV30,TGTGCCTGGAGAAAGGGGGATCCCTACGAGCAGTACTTC,CAWRKGDPYEQYF
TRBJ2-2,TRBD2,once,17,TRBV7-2,TGTGCCAGCAGCCCACGCGCGACTAGCGGAACCACCGGGGAGCTGTTTTTT,CASSPRATSGTTGELFF
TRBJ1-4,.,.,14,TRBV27,TGTGCCAGCAGTTTACGGGGGGTGTATGAAAAACTGTTTTTT,CASSLRGVYEKLFF
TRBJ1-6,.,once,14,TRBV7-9,TGTGCCAGCAGCTTGTCTCAGGGAAATTCACCCCTCCACTTT,CASSLSQGNSPLHF
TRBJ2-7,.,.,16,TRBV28,TGTGCCAGCAGGACACGGGTGGGAGGTCGCCCCTACGAGCAGTACTTC,CASRTRVGGRPYEQYF
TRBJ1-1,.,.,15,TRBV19,TGTGCCAGTAGTATAGAGGCCAGAGGTAACACTGAAGCTTTCTTT,CASSIEARGNTEAFF
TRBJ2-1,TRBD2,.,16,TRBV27,TGTGCCAGCAGTACCCTAGCGGGATCATGGGCAGATGAGCAGTTCTTC,CASSTLAGSWADEQFF
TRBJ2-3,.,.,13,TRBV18,TGTGCCAGCTCACCACCCGGAGGAAATACGCAGTATTTT,CASSPPGGNTQYF
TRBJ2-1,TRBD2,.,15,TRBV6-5,TGTGCCAGCAGTTACCTGGCGGGAGGGCCCAATGAGCAGTTCTTC,CASSYLAGGPNEQFF
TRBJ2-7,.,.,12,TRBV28,TGTGCCAGCAGTTTATATGAGGGAGAGCAGTACTTC,CASSLYEGEQYF
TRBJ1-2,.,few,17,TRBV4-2,TGTGCCAGCAGCCAAGATCTCTCAACGGGCAGGGCCTATGGCTACACCTTC,CASSQDLSTGRAYGYTF
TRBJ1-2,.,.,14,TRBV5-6,TGTGCCAGCAGCTTGATACAGGGAGTGTATGGCTACACCTTC,CASSLIQGVYGYTF
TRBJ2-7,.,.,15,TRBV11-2,TGTGCCAGCAGCCCACGAATCAGGGGTGGCTACGAGCAGTACTTC,CASSPRIRGGYEQYF
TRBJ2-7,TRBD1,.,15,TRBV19,TGTGCCAGTAGTTTCTCCGGGACAGGGGTGTACGAGCAGTACTTC,CASSFSGTGVYEQYF
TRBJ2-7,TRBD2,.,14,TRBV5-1,TGCGCCAGCAGGCCTAGCGGGCTTACCTACGAGCAGTACTTC,CASRPSGLTYEQYF
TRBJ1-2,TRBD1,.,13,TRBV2,TGTGCCAGACAGGGGGCGGAGAGCTATGGCTACACCTTC,CARQGAESYGYTF
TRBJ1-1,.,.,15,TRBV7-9,TGTGCCAGCAGCTTAGCGACTTTTTTGTCCACTGAAGCTTTCTTT,CASSLATFLSTEAFF
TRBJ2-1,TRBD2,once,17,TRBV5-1,TGCGCCAGCAGCTTAACTATAAGGACTAGCCGACGCAATGAGCAGTTCTTC,CASSLTIRTSRRNEQFF
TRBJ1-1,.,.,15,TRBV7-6,TGTGCCAGCAGCCCCCGTGGACAGATGAACACTGAAGCTTTCTTT,CASSPRGQMNTEAFF
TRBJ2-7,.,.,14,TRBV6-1,TGTGCCAGCAGCCCGGGACACCTCGTCTACGAGCAGTACTTC,CASSPGHLVYEQYF
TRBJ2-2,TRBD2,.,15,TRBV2,TGTGCCAGCACGGGGGGGCCGGTGAACACCGGGGAGCTGTTTTTT,CASTGGPVNTGELFF
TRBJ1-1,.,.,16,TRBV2,TGTGCCAGCAGACGTACAGGGATTTCTATGAACACTGAAGCTTTCTTT,CASRRTGISMNTEAFF
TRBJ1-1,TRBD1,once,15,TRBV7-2,TGTGCCAGCTTCCTCCCCCAGGGGGCGCGCGCTGAAGCTTTCTTT,CASFLPQGARAEAFF
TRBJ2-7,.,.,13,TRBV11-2,TGTGCCAGCAGCCTGAGGCGGTCCTACGAGCAGTACTTC,CASSLRRSYEQYF